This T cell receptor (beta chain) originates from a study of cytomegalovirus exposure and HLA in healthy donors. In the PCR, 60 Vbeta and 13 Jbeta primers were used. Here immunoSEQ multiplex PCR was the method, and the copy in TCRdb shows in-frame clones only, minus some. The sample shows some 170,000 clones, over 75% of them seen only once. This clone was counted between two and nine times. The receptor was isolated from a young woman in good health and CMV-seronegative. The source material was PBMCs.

Written as DNA, the CDR3 is TGTGCCAGCAGTAAACTAGCGGGAGACTCCTACGAGCAGTACTTC. Translation gives CASSKLAGDSYEQYF. This sequence joins TRBV6-1 and TRBJ2-7; 11 bases are a match to TRBD2. Germline V CDR1 and CDR2: MNHNS, SASEGT. The CDR3 is made up of 15 amino acids. V lost 5 bases, J lost 0 bases, and 3 bases stayed unmatched.